The present T cell receptor beta chain was sequenced within a study of chemoradiotherapy in HPV16-positive cancers. Notes on the study in general: Functional assays defining HPV-specific T cells used only a couple of HPV16-positive patients.

This clone was detected a few times. Antigen specificity is unknown. The CDR3 is 14 amino acids. From germline, CDR1 is SGHVS and CDR2 FQNEAQ. V was trimmed by 1 base and J by 2 bases, leaving 6 bases between them. Over chemoradiotherapy, repertoires were sampled more than once. Sequenced by immunoSEQ multiplex PCR; TCRdb stores in-frame clones only, minus some. In the table there are about a thousand clones, 86% of which are singletons. This specimen was tumor tissue, taken from a patient who underwent chemoradiotherapy. This receptor was obtained from a human donor with HPV-associated anogenital cancer. This sequence joins TRBV7-8 and TRBJ2-1; perhaps TRBD1 as D (5 bases). The DNA of the CDR3 is TGTGCCAGCAGCTTAGGGACAACCTACAATGAGCAGTTCTTC. Translation gives CASSLGTTYNEQFF.